Given below is one TCR beta chain in context. The antigen is not known. Method: immunoSEQ multiplex PCR; TCRdb's copy keeps in-frame clones and lacks some. The sample includes more than 95,000 clones, just under 80% of them seen just once. V lost 8 bases and J lost 6; bases outside the gene matches: 9. The CDR3 runs 13 residues. CDR1 is SGHNT, CDR2 YYREEE, per germline (reference sequence). Alongside CTLA-4 blockade with ipilimumab, patients with chemo-refractory metastatic non-small-cell lung cancer received focal radiation. The data were obtained in a study of radiotherapy plus CTLA-4 blockade in lung cancer. Study overall: Objective responses occurred in roughly 20% of patients; about 32% had disease control. Findings and caveats of the study: Once radiotherapy plus ipilimumab had been given, TCR clones derived from tumor expanded in blood. Together with interferon-beta, which increased in serum after radiation, early dynamic changes in blood T cell clones were reportedly the best predictors of response.

Specimen: peripheral blood, collected from a patient treated with radiotherapy plus ipilimumab. The V gene is TRBV5-4, the J gene TRBJ1-2, with 8 nucleotides matching TRBD1. This TCR was recovered from a human donor with non-small cell lung cancer who had a partial response to radiotherapy plus ipilimumab. The CDR3 DNA is TGTGCCAGTTCAGACAGGGGCGTCAATGGCTACACCTTC. Protein sequence: CASSDRGVNGYTF.